This T cell receptor beta chain derives from a study of T-cell reconstitution after alpha-beta-depleted transplantation in children. Study results and caveats: About two months after transplant, alpha-beta T cells reportedly came from several hundred expanded graft clones.

Unique molecular identifiers were incorporated during preparation of the TCRbeta library. TCRdb re-analysed the PCR reads in MiXCR, keeping a single row per CDR3 protein. This table has a few hundred thousand distinct CDR3 sequences, roughly a quarter appearing once. Regarding this clonotype: Its antigen is not known.

V dropped 5 bases and J dropped 1; count of bases not matched to a gene: 5. The CDR3 spans 15 residues. CDR1 and CDR2 (germline): MNHEY, SMNVEV (reference sequence). Here the sequenced sample was PBMCs, taken before TCRalphabeta/CD19-depleted stem cell transplant. This rearrangement joins TRBV27 to TRBJ2-1; 7 bases agree with TRBD2. This TCR came from a boy less than two years old with Wiskott-Aldrich syndrome, due to receive a stem cell transplant. CDR3: CASSGGRESYNEQFF. The CDR3 DNA follows: TGTGCCAGCAGTGGTGGGCGGGAGTCCTACAATGAGCAGTTCTTC.